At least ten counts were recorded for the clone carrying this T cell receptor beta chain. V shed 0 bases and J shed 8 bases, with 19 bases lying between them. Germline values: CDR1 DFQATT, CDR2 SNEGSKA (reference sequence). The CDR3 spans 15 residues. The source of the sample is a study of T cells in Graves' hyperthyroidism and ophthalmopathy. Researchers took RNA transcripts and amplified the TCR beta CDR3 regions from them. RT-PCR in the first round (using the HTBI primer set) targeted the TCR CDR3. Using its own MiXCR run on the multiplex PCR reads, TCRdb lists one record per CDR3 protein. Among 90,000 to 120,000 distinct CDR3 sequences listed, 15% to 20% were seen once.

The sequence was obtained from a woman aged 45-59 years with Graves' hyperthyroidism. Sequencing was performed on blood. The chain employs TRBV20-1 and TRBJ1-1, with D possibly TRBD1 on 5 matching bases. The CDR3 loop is CSARDPSGTAGEAFF. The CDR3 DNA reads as TGCAGTGCTAGAGACCCCTCCGGGACCGCGGGGGAAGCTTTCTTT.